This T cell receptor beta chain was sequenced for a study of blood T cell repertoires in COVID-19. Study information: All recovered Cohort 3 donors got two negative PCRs, got clearance, or saw symptom resolution. Researchers got acute and convalescent COVID-19 samples from the United States, Italy and Spain.

Looked up from germline, CDR1 is KGHDR and CDR2 is SFDVKD. The V end was cut by 1 base, the J end by 5 bases, with 28 bases between. The CDR3 contains 20 residues. Generated by immunoSEQ multiplex PCR, the TCRdb table keeps only in-frame clones and is missing some. The sample has 210,000 or so clones, about nine tenths seen once. This TCR came from a woman between 45 and 65 years old in a cohort exposed to, infected with or recovered from COVID-19 (not recorded which). The sequencing input was PBMCs or T cells enriched from blood (not recorded which). The chain links TRBV24-1 to TRBJ1-1; D is possibly TRBD1 (5 bases). CDR3 region: CATSDFKDASGGPIGTEAFF. CDR3 DNA: TGTGCCACCAGTGATTTCAAGGATGCCTCCGGGGGTCCTATTGGGACTGAAGCTTTCTTT.